What follows are 20 T cell receptor beta chains derived from one specimen sequenced in a study of vaccination effects on CD4 cells after COVID-19. These receptors have no identified antigens. Sequencing used immunoSEQ multiplex PCR; TCRdb keeps in-frame clones, though not all of them. The sample includes tens of thousands of clones, 65% to 75% of them seen just once. The ViraFEST assay expanded antigen-specific CD4+ T cells with viral peptide pools before sequencing. Subsequent to 10 days of culture, CD4+ T cells were isolated. Vaccine recipients had no previous SARS-CoV-2 infection; their nucleocapsid antibodies were negative. The specimen was CD4+ T cells from PBMCs cultured with HCoV-NL63 spike peptides, collected before COVID-19 vaccination. These TCRs come from a human donor who received a COVID-19 vaccine.

The chain recombines TRBV2 with TRBJ1-3; D is uncertain. Germline CDR1 is SNHLY and CDR2 is FYNNEI. V was clipped by 4 bases and J by 0 bases, with 7 bases between them. CDR3 length equals 14 residues. The CDR3 loop is CASSGGVSGNTIYF. CDR3 bases: TGTGCCAGCAGTGGCGGCGTCTCTGGAAACACCATATATTTT. Filled out from reference TRBV2 and TRBJ1-3, the complete variable domain reads EPEVTQTPSHQVTQMGQEVILRCVPISNHLYFYWYRQILGQKVEFLVSFYNNEISEKSEIFDDQFSVERPDGSNFTLKIRSTKLEDSAMYFCASSGGVSGNTIYFGEGSWLTVV.

The chain employs TRBV24-1 and TRBJ1-2, with TRBD1 matching 8 bases. Germline CDR1 and CDR2: KGHDR and SFDVKD. With V trimmed by 7 bases and J by 7 bases, 7 bases remained unmatched. This CDR3 is 13 amino acids long. CDR3 in amino acids: CATSRDRGPGYTF. CDR3 nucleotides: TGTGCCACCAGCCGAGACAGGGGCCCTGGCTACACCTTC.

This chain's CDR3 is CASSLSRVETQYF. Here the CDR3 DNA reads TGTGCCAGCAGCCTAAGCAGGGTTGAGACCCAGTACTTC. The genes are TRBV7-9 and TRBJ2-5; D possibly corresponds to TRBD1 (5 bases). CDR3 size: 13 residues. The V and J ends lost 5 bases and 5 bases respectively, with 12 bases between them. The germline gives CDR1 SEHNR, CDR2 FQNEAQ (reference sequence).

The V call is TRBV2, the J call TRBJ2-7, with 9 bases matching TRBD2. This CDR3 comprises 14 residues. Looked up from germline, CDR1 is SNHLY and CDR2 is FYNNEI. Germline trimming cut 4 bases from V and 1 base from J; bases unmatched to any gene: 2. In DNA, the CDR3 is TGTGCCAGCAGTGGACTAGCGGTGTCCTACGAGCAGTACGTC. The encoded protein is CASSGLAVSYEQYV.

V and J are TRBV19 and TRBJ1-1, with a tentative D call TRBD1 (5 bases). The V end was cut by 6 bases, the J end by 11 bases, with 16 bases between. The CDR3 sequence is 12 residues long. CDR1 is LNHDA, CDR2 SQIVND, per germline (reference sequence). The chain's CDR3 is CASSRVGGTAFF. Here the CDR3 DNA reads TGTGCCAGTAGCCGAGTAGGCGGGACGGCTTTCTTT. The full variable domain, in which reference TRBV19 and TRBJ1-1 provide the parts outside the CDR3, is DGGITQSPKYLFRKEGQNVTLSCEQNLNHDAMYWYRQDPGQGLRLIYYSQIVNDFQKGDIAEGYSVSREKKESFPLTVTSAQKNPTAFYLCASSRVGGTAFFGQGTRLTVV.

The V call is TRBV2, the J call TRBJ2-1; D uncertain. Germline V gene sequence: CDR1 SNHLY, CDR2 FYNNEI. Trimming removed 4 bases from V and 6 bases from J, with 10 bases in between. The CDR3 is 13 amino acids. The CDR3 sequence is CASSAAVTNEQFF. The CDR3 DNA follows: TGTGCCAGCAGTGCGGCCGTAACCAATGAGCAGTTCTTC.

The V call is TRBV5-1, the J call TRBJ2-3; 7 positions match TRBD2. Germline V gene data show CDR1 as SGHRS and CDR2 as YFSETQ. The CDR3 has 14 residues. Trimming took 3 bases from V and 2 from J; bases not matched to a gene: 3. The CDR3 here is CASSWDYSTDTQYF. CDR3 coding DNA: TGCGCCAGCAGCTGGGACTATTCCACAGATACGCAGTATTTT.

V usage is TRBV5-8 and J usage is TRBJ2-3, with TRBD2 as a possible D gene (6 bases). Germline CDR1 is SGHTS and CDR2 is YDEGEE. Trimming removed 6 bases at V and 1 base at J, with 18 bases between. The CDR3 sequence is 16 residues long. CDR3 loop: CASTNYARGGTDTQYF. CDR3 coding DNA: TGTGCCAGCACCAACTATGCTCGCGGGGGCACAGATACGCAGTATTTT.

This clone was seen a few times. V is TRBV6-5 and J is TRBJ1-2, with D uncertain. The CDR3 is made up of 14 amino acids. Germline-derived CDR1 and CDR2 are MNHEY and SVGAGI. Trimming pared 7 bases from V and 4 bases from J, leaving 16 bases between. Here the CDR3 reads CASKIVGIVYGYTF. CDR3 nucleotides: TGTGCCAGCAAGATAGTAGGGATAGTCTATGGCTACACCTTC.

V gene TRBV19 combines with J gene TRBJ1-6; D not certain. The germline CDR1 and CDR2 sequences are LNHDA and SQIVND (reference sequence). Trimming stripped 8 bases from V and 8 bases from J, with 16 bases between. This CDR3 spans 14 amino acids. The CDR3, as DNA: TGTGCCAGTTGGACCGGGTTAAGGGATTCACCCCTCCACTTT. This sequence encodes CASWTGLRDSPLHF. Complete variable domain (other parts from reference TRBV19 and TRBJ1-6): DGGITQSPKYLFRKEGQNVTLSCEQNLNHDAMYWYRQDPGQGLRLIYYSQIVNDFQKGDIAEGYSVSREKKESFPLTVTSAQKNPTAFYLCASWTGLRDSPLHFGNGTRLTVT.

V usage is TRBV6-5 and J usage is TRBJ1-2; 9 bases fit TRBD1. Germline V gene data show CDR1 as MNHEY and CDR2 as SVGAGI. J was trimmed by 7 bases and V by 5 bases; bases with no gene match: 11. The CDR3 consists of 15 residues. For the CDR3, the DNA is TGTGCCAGCAGTCTTACGGGACAGGGAGGAATTGGCTACACCTTC. It specifies CASSLTGQGGIGYTF.

The chain employs TRBV4-2 and TRBJ2-3, with TRBD2 identical over 10 bases. Trimming cost V 1 base and J 5 bases; bases outside gene matches: 15. The CDR3 is 19 amino acids. The germline V gene has CDR1 LGHNA and CDR2 YNFKEQ. The CDR3 DNA follows: TGTGCCAGCAGCCAAGGGGTTTCCAGCGGGGGGGCGGGAATAGATACGCAGTATTTT. It encodes CASSQGVSSGGAGIDTQYF.

The J gene is TRBJ2-5, the V gene TRBV4-1, with D possibly being TRBD2 (5 bases). CDR3 size: 16 residues. The V gene lost 1 base and the J gene lost 1 base, with 13 bases spanning the gap. CDR1 and CDR2 (germline): MGHRA, YSYEKL. CDR3 in amino acids: CASSQGGLAGQETQYF. The CDR3, as DNA: TGCGCCAGCAGCCAAGGGGGTCTGGCGGGCCAAGAGACCCAGTACTTC.

V usage is TRBV5-1 and J usage is TRBJ2-2, with D possibly being TRBD2 (6 bases). The CDR3 consists of 14 residues. The germline V gene encodes CDR1 SGHRS and CDR2 YFSETQ. With 0 bases removed from V and 4 bases from J, the gap between germline ends came to 7 bases. The CDR3 region is CASSLAGGTGELFF. The CDR3 DNA reads TGCGCCAGCAGCTTGGCCGGGGGCACCGGGGAGCTGTTTTTT.

The CDR3 DNA follows: TGTGCCACCAGTGACCCCGGGGCGGGGGGGCGGTTTGAGCAGTTCTTC. This encodes CATSDPGAGGRFEQFF. The chain couples TRBV24-1 to TRBJ2-1; 9 bases align to TRBD2. The ends lost 4 bases at V and 9 bases at J; junction bases unmatched: 12. The CDR3 has 16 residues. Looked up from germline, CDR1 is KGHDR and CDR2 is SFDVKD.

The V gene is TRBV28, the J gene TRBJ1-1; maybe TRBD1 (6 bases). The V gene's germline CDR1 is MDHEN and CDR2 SYDVKM. V dropped 6 bases and J dropped 4 bases, with 24 bases sitting between them. The CDR3 is 17 residues long. The CDR3 is CASSPLYSKGGATEAFF. The CDR3 DNA reads as TGTGCCAGCAGCCCTCTTTATTCGAAGGGGGGGGCCACTGAAGCTTTCTTT.

The chain uses TRBV4-3 and TRBJ2-1; 8 nucleotides agree with TRBD1. Losses at the gene ends were 4 bases for V and 8 bases for J; bases not matched to a gene: 7. Germline V gives CDR1 LGHNA, CDR2 YSLEER. The CDR3 spans 14 residues. Written as DNA, the CDR3 is TGCGCCAGCAGCCGGACAGGGTCCAACGATGAGCAGTTCTTC. Translating gives CASSRTGSNDEQFF.

The chain uses TRBV6-2 or TRBV6-3 and TRBJ2-7; tentative D call: TRBD1 (6 bases). The V gene's germline CDR1 is MNHEY and CDR2 SVGEGT. The CDR3 loop spans 13 amino acids. The V end was cut by 6 bases, the J end by 2 bases, with 11 bases between. The CDR3 coding sequence is TGTGCCAGCAGCCCAGGGGACACCTACGAGCAGTACGTC. Translating it yields CASSPGDTYEQYV.

The chain has TRBV5-6 and TRBJ2-7; perhaps TRBD2 as D (5 bases). The V gene lost 1 base and the J gene lost 5 bases, with 16 bases spanning the gap. CDR3 length: 15 amino acids. Per the germline V gene, CDR1 is SGHDT and CDR2 is YYEEEE. The CDR3 is CASSLIERTVHEQYV. In nucleotides, the CDR3 is TGTGCCAGCAGCTTGATCGAGCGGACGGTCCACGAGCAGTACGTC.

This clone came up a few times. The genes are TRBV28 and TRBJ1-5; tentative D call: TRBD1 (5 bases). V was trimmed by 6 bases and J by 0 bases, leaving 9 bases between them. Looked up from germline, CDR1 is MDHEN and CDR2 is SYDVKM. There are 14 residues in the CDR3. This chain's CDR3 is CASRTVPSNQPQHF. CDR3 DNA sequence: TGTGCCAGCAGGACAGTTCCTAGCAATCAGCCCCAGCATTTT.